This T cell receptor beta chain is from a study of response to subunit inactivated influenza vaccine. The study's findings and limits: Authors suggested that a seasonal influenza vaccination recruits few new T cells each time.

One entry per CDR3 protein, called by TCRdb with MiXCR from the RT-PCR reads. The table includes about 520,000 distinct CDR3 sequences, approximately 7.3% detected once. About this clonotype itself: The target antigen is unknown.

The germline CDR1 and CDR2 sequences are SGHRS and YFSETQ. The CDR3 runs 13 residues. Between the trimmed V and J ends, which lost 4 bases and 3 bases, there was a span of 10 bases. This TCR came from a man between 45 and 75 years old who received an inactivated influenza vaccine. The starting material was PBMCs from blood, obtained around 25 months after vaccination. This rearrangement joins TRBV5-1 to TRBJ2-5; D gene unclear. The CDR3 is CASSTERKETQYF. Here the CDR3 DNA reads TGCGCCAGCAGCACGGAGAGAAAAGAGACCCAGTACTTC. Full variable domain (outside the CDR3, taken from reference TRBV5-1 and TRBJ2-5): KAGVTQTPRYLIKTRGQQVTLSCSPISGHRSVSWYQQTPGQGLQFLFEYFSETQRNKGNFPGRFSGRQFSNSRSEMNVSTLELGDSALYLCASSTERKETQYFGPGTRLLVL.